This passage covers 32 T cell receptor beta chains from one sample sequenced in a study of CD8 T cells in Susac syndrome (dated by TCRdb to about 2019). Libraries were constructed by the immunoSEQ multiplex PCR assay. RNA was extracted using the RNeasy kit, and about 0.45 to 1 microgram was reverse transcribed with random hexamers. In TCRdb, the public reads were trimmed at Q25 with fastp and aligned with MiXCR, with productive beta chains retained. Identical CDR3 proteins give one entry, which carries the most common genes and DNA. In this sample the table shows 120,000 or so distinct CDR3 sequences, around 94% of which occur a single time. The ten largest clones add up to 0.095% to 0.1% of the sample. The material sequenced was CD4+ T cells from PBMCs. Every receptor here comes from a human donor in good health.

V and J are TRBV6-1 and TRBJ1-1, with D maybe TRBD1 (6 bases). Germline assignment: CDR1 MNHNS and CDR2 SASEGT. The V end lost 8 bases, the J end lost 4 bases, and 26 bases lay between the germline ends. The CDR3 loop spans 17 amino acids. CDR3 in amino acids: CASGPSTGSFSGTEAFF. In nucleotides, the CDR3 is TGTGCCAGCGGGCCCAGCACAGGGAGTTTTTCGGGCACTGAAGCTTTCTTT.

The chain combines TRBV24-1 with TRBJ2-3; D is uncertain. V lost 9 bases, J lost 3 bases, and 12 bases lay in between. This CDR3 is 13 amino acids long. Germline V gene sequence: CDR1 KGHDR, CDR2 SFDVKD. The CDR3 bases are TGTGCCACCCGTGGAGCGATTACAGATACGCAGTATTTT. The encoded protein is CATRGAITDTQYF.

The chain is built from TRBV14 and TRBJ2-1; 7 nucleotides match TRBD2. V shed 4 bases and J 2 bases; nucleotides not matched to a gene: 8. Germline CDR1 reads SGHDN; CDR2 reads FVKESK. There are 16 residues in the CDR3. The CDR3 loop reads CASSPPGLPTYNEQFF. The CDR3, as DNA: TGTGCCAGCAGCCCCCCGGGACTACCGACCTACAATGAGCAGTTCTTC.

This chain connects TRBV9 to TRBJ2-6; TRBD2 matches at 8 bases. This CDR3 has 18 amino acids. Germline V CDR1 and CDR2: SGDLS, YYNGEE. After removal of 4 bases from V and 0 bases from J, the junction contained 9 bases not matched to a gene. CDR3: CASSPYGGGRSGANVLTF. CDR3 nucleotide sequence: TGTGCCAGCAGCCCTTACGGGGGGGGGCGCTCTGGGGCCAACGTCCTGACTTTC.

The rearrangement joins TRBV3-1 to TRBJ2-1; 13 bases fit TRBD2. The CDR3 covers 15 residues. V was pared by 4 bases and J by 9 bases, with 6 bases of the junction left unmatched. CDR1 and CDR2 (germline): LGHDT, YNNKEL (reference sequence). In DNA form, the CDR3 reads TGTGCCAGCAGCCCCGGACTAGCGGGAGCTGTTGAGCAGTTCTTC. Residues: CASSPGLAGAVEQFF.

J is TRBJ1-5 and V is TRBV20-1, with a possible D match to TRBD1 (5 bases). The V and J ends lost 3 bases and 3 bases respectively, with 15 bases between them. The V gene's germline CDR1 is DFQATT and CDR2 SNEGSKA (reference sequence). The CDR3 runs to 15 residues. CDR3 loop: CSASPRGWNNQPQHF. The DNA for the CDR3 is TGCAGTGCTAGCCCACGGGGGTGGAACAATCAGCCCCAGCATTTT.

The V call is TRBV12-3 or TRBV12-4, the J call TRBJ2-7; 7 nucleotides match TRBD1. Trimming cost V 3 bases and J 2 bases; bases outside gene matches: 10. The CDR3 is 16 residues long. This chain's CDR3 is CASSLEAGTATYEQYF. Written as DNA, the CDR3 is TGTGCCAGCAGTTTGGAAGCCGGGACAGCGACCTACGAGCAGTACTTC.

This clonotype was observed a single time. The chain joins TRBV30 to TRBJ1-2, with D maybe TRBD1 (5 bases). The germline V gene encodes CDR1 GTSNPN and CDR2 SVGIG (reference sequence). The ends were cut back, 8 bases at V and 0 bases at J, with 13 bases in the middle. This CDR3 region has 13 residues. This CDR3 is CASRDGANYGYTF. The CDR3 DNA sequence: TGTGCCAGCCGGGACGGAGCTAACTATGGCTACACCTTC.

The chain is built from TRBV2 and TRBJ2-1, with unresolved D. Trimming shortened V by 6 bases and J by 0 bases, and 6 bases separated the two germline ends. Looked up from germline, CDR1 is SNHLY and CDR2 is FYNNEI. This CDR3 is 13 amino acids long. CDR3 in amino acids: CASRESSYNEQFF. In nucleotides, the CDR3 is TGTGCCAGCAGGGAGAGCTCCTACAATGAGCAGTTCTTC.

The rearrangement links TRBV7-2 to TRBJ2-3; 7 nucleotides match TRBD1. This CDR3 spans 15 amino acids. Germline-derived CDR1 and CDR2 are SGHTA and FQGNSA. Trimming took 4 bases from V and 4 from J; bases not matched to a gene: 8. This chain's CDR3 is CASSSGQPGADTQYF. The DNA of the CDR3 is TGTGCCAGCAGCTCGGGACAGCCCGGGGCAGATACGCAGTATTTT.

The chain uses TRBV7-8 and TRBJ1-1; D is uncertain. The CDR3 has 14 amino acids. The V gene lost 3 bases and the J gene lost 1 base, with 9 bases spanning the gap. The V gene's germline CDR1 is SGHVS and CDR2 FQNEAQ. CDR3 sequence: CASSFVSENTEAFF. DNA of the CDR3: TGTGCCAGCAGCTTCGTATCGGAGAACACTGAAGCTTTCTTT.

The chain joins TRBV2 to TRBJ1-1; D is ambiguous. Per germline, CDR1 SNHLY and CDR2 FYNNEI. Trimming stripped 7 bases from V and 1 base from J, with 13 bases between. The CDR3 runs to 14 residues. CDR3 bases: TGTGCCAGCACCCCTAACAACAGGAACACTGAAGCTTTCTTT. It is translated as CASTPNNRNTEAFF.

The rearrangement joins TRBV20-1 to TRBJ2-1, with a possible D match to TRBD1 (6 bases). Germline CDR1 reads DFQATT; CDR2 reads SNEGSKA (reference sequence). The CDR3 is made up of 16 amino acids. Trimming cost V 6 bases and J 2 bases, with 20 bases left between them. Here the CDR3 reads CSADSSQGIPYNEQFF. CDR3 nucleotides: TGCAGTGCCGATAGCTCCCAGGGGATCCCCTACAATGAGCAGTTCTTC.

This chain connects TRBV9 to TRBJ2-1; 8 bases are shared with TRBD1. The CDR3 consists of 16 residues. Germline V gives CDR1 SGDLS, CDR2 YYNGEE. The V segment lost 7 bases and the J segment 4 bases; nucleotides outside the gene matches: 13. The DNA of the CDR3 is TGTGCCAGCCAACCTTTAGACAGGGGAAGGTACAATGAGCAGTTCTTC. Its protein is CASQPLDRGRYNEQFF.

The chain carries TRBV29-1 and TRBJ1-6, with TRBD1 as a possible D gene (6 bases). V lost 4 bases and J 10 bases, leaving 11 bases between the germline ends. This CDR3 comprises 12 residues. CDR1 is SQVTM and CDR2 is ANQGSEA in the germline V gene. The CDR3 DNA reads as TGCAGCGTTGGGGACGGGGGCTCACCCCTCCACTTT. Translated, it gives CSVGDGGSPLHF.

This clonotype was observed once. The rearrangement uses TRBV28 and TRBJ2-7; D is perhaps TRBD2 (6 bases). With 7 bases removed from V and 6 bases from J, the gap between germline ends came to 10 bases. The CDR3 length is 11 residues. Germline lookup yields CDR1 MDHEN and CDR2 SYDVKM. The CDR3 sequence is CASTSGVEQYF. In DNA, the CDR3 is TGTGCCAGCACGTCGGGGGTCGAGCAGTACTTC.

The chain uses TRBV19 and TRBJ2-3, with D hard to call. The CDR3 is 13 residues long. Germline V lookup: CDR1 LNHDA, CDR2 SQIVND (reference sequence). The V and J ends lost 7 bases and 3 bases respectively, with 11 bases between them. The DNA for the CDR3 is TGTGCCAGTACCCCAGACGGGACAGATACGCAGTATTTT. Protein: CASTPDGTDTQYF. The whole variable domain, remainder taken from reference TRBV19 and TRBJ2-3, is DGGITQSPKYLFRKEGQNVTLSCEQNLNHDAMYWYRQDPGQGLRLIYYSQIVNDFQKGDIAEGYSVSREKKESFPLTVTSAQKNPTAFYLCASTPDGTDTQYFGPGTRLTVL.

The CDR3 region has the DNA TGCGCCAGCCGGACAGCCCAATCCCCAGAGACCCAGTACTTC. Translating it yields CASRTAQSPETQYF. The V and J genes are TRBV5-1 and TRBJ2-5; D is possibly TRBD1 (6 bases). The CDR3 runs 14 residues. Per the germline V gene, CDR1 is SGHRS and CDR2 is YFSETQ. V was clipped by 7 bases and J by 4 bases, with 17 bases between them.

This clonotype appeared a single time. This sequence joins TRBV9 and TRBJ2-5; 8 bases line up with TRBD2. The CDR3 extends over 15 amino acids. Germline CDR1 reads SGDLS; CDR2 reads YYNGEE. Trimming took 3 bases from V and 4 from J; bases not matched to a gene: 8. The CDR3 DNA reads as TGTGCCAGCAGCGACGATAGCGGGGCGGGAGAGACCCAGTACTTC. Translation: CASSDDSGAGETQYF.

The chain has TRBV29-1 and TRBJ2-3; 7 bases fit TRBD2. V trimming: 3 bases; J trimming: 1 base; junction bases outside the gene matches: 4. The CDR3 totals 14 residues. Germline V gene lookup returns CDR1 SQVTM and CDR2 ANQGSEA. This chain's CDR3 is CSVEASGGTDTQYF. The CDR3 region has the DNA TGCAGCGTTGAGGCTAGCGGCGGCACAGATACGCAGTATTTT.

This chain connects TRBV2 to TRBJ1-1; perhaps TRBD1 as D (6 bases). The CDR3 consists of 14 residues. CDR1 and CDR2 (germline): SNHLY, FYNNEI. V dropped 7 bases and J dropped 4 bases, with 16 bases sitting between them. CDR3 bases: TGTGCCAGCACCCCTGACAGGTCTCTCACTGAAGCTTTCTTT. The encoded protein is CASTPDRSLTEAFF.

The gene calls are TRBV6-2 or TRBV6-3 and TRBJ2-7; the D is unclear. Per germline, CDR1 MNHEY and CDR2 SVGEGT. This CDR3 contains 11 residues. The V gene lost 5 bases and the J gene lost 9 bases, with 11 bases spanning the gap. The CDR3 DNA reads TGTGCCAGCAGTGGTTTTACTTCGCAGTACTTC. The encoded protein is CASSGFTSQYF.

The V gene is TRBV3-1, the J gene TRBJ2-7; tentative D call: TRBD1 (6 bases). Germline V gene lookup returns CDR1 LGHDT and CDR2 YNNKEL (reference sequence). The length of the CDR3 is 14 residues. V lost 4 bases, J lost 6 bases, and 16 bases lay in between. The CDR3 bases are TGTGCCAGCAGCCCGCAGACAGGAAGGGGCGAGCAGTACTTC. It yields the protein CASSPQTGRGEQYF.

DNA for the CDR3: TGTGCCAGCAGCTTAGAAGCAGCGGGAGTGGGTGAGCAGTTCTTC. Protein: CASSLEAAGVGEQFF. The rearrangement joins TRBV7-2 to TRBJ2-1; 8 nucleotides agree with TRBD2. CDR1 is SGHTA, CDR2 FQGNSA, per germline. The CDR3 is 15 amino acids. The J segment lost 9 bases and the V segment lost 1 base, leaving 8 bases of the junction unmatched.

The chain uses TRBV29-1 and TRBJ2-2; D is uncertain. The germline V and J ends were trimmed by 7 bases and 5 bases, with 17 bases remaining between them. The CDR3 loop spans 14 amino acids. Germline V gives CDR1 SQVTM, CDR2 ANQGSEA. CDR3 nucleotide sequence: TGCAGCGCAAGAGGTGGCCGATCAACCGGGGAGCTGTTTTTT. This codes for CSARGGRSTGELFF.

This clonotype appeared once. The CDR3 reads CASSLVGDRYTF. The CDR3 region has the DNA TGTGCCAGCAGTTTGGTAGGCGACAGGTACACCTTC. The V gene is TRBV27, the J gene TRBJ1-2, with D perhaps matching TRBD1 (6 bases). Deletions cut 3 bases from V and 11 bases from J, with 13 bases between. CDR1 and CDR2 (germline): MNHEY, SMNVEV (reference sequence). The CDR3 length is 12 residues.

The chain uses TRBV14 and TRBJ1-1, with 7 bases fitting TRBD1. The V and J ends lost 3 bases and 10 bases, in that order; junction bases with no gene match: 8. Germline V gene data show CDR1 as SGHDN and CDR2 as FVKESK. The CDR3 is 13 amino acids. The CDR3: CASSQVHRGRAFF. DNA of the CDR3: TGTGCCAGCAGCCAGGTCCACAGGGGAAGAGCTTTCTTT.

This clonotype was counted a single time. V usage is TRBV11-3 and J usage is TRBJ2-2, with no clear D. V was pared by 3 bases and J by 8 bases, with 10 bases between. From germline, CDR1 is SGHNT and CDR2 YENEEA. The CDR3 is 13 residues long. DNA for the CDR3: TGTGCCAGCAGCTTTTCTAGTGGAGGGGAGCTGTTTTTT. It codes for CASSFSSGGELFF.

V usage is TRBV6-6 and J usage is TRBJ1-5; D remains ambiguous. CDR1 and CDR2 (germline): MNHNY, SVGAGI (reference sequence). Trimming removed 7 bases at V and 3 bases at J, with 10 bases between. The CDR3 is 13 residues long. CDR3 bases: TGTGCCAGCACCTCAGGCGACAATCAGCCCCAGCATTTT. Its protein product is CASTSGDNQPQHF.

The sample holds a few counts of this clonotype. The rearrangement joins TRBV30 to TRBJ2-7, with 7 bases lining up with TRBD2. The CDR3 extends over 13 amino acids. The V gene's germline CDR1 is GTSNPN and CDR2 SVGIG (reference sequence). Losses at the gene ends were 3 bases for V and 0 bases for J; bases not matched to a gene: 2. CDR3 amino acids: CAWSRTSSYEQYF. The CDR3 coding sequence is TGTGCCTGGAGCCGGACTAGCTCCTACGAGCAGTACTTC.

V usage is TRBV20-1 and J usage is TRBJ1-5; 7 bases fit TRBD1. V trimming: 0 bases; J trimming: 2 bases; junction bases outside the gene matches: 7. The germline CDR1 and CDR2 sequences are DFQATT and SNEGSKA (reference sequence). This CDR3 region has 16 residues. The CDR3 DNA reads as TGCAGTGCTAGAGATCCCCAGGGGGTTGGCAATCAGCCCCAGCATTTT. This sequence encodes CSARDPQGVGNQPQHF.

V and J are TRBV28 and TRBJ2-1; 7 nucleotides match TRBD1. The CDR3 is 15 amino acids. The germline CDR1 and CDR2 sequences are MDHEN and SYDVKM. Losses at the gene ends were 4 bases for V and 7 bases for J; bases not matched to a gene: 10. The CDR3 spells CASSSIDRVDNEQFF. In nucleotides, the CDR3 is TGTGCCAGCAGTTCGATCGACAGGGTTGATAATGAGCAGTTCTTC.